This T cell receptor beta chain was obtained from a study of CD8+ T cells in alopecia areata (dated by TCRdb to about 2018). Study-wide context: Treated patients were enrolled in an open-label pilot trial of oral tofacitinib at 5 to 10 mg twice daily for moderate-to-severe alopecia areata. Tofacitinib was given for 6 to 18 months, followed by 6 months of follow-up off drug to assess delayed response and recurrence. Scalp tissue and sorted CD4+ and CD8+ peripheral blood T cells from patchy and totalis/universalis alopecia areata patients and from healthy controls were covered by human TCRbeta sequencing. Patients on tofacitinib were biopsied at baseline and after 4 and 24 weeks of treatment, and several of the patients also had a later scalp biopsy. immunoSEQ multiplex PCR using 35 Vbeta forward primers and 13 Jbeta reverse primers was used to amplify TCRbeta CDR3 regions. Scalp clonality was compared among normal scalp (n=4), patchy alopecia areata scalp (n=8), and alopecia totalis/universalis scalp (n=8). RNA was obtained with the PAXgene miRNA kit for fixed scalp, the miRNeasy kit for PBMCs, and the RNeasy kit for mouse skin. In both human patients and the C3H/HeJ mouse model, the study applied high-throughput TCRbeta sequencing to look at T cell clonal expansion in alopecia areata. What the study reported, not specific to this receptor: Compared with mice, TCR sequences shared between patients were less clear, possibly partly because of HLA diversity across the patient population. Unlike mouse skin, where gammadelta T cells dominate, normal human skin contains resident alphabeta T cells that get sequenced too, which complicates analysis of the scalp TCR repertoire. Compared with normal scalp, lesional scalp, particularly in alopecia totalis/universalis, had higher clonality and more expanded CD8+ clones, which suggests antigenic drive.

Reading the germline V gene (reference sequence) gives CDR1 SGHAT and CDR2 FQDESV. Between the V and J ends, shortened by 4 bases and 2 bases respectively, the junction contains 10 bases. The CDR3 numbers 14 residues from cysteine through phenylalanine. Solely the CDR3 DNA is kept, with 42 bases framed from the first base. The library was generated by the immunoSEQ multiplex PCR assay. To provide template for TCR sequencing, every sample had RNA extracted and reverse transcribed into cDNA. First-strand cDNA was synthesized using SuperScript III with a 2:1 mix of oligo-dT and random hexamers. A synthetic immune receptor repertoire was used to assess amplification bias, and residual bias was removed computationally. On the authors' methods: Raw reads were preprocessed to remove errors, and CDR3 was defined according to IMGT conventions as the region from the conserved cysteine to phenylalanine. Clonality was computed by normalizing Shannon entropy by log2 of the number of productive unique TCRs and subtracting the result from 1. Whether scalp clones were CD4 or CD8 was inferred by matching scalp TCRbeta sequences against CD4 and CD8 repertoires sorted from blood. TCRdb obtained this table from immuneACCESS and retained in-frame rearrangements with V and J assigned. These tables miss some clones; where compared with another copy, unresolved V genes account for less than half of the shortfall, and the remainder is unexplained. Clone size and the V and J calls come from that table; the DNA yielded D and trimming. Present in this sample are some 180,000 clones, roughly 65% of which were seen just once. Clones ranked in the top ten supply about 1.5% of the sample.

The time point label corresponds to: baseline before oral tofacitinib. Lesional scalp punch biopsies and peripheral blood were obtained from alopecia areata patients. PBMCs were separated by density centrifugation and stained for CD3, CD4 and CD8, after which CD4+ and CD8+ T cells were sorted on a FACSAria. As regards this clone: What antigen it recognizes has not been identified. The record has no base qualities; no much larger clone is one base away.

The rearrangement combines TRBV11-1 with TRBJ2-3; possibly the D gene is TRBD1, per 6 matching bases. The source of this sequence is a human donor with alopecia areata. The starting material was CD4+ T cells sorted from blood, obtained at week 0. The CDR3 protein is CASSSWTATDTQYF. The DNA reads TGTGCCAGCAGCTCTTGGACAGCCACAGATACGCAGTATTTT.